One and the same sample provided the 5 T cell receptor beta chains below, sequenced in a study of technical replicates of blood from a few donors. Assay used: immunoSEQ multiplex PCR; TCRdb lists only in-frame clones, some missing. Altogether about 72,000 clones are present, about nine tenths being singletons, with the ten largest covering approximately 0.39%. The sequencing sample was made of T cells isolated from PBMCs. The receptors shown here come from a human donor in good health.

This clone was recorded only once. This rearrangement joins TRBV9 to TRBJ2-7, with TRBD2 identical over 9 bases. The CDR3 covers 16 residues. Trimming cost V 4 bases and J 0 bases; bases outside gene matches: 8. Germline CDR1 reads SGDLS; CDR2 reads YYNGEE. CDR3 sequence: CASSPGGSGSSYEQYF. The CDR3 bases are TGTGCCAGCAGCCCTGGGGGTAGCGGGAGCTCCTACGAGCAGTACTTC.

The chain is built from TRBV7-8 and TRBJ1-5; 8 bases are a match to TRBD1. The CDR3 spans 13 residues. Germline loops: CDR1 SGHVS, CDR2 FQNEAQ. The V segment lost 5 bases and the J segment 4 bases; nucleotides outside the gene matches: 1. CDR3 coding DNA: TGTGCCAGCAGCCGACAGGGGAATCAGCCCCAGCATTTT. Its translation is CASSRQGNQPQHF.

The chain employs TRBV11-3 and TRBJ2-1; 9 nucleotides line up with TRBD1. CDR3 size: 17 residues. Germline V CDR1 and CDR2: SGHNT, YENEEA. Germline trimming cut 6 bases from V and 6 bases from J; bases unmatched to any gene: 15. In nucleotides, the CDR3 is TGTGCCAGCAGTTTCTGGGACTACAGGGGGCTTAGCAATGAGCAGTTCTTC. Translated: CASSFWDYRGLSNEQFF.

The V call is TRBV30, the J call TRBJ1-5; 9 bases agree with TRBD1. The CDR3 extends over 14 amino acids. The germline CDR1 and CDR2 sequences are GTSNPN and SVGIG (reference sequence). Losses at the gene ends were 3 bases for V and 10 bases for J; bases not matched to a gene: 10. The CDR3 bases are TGTGCCTGGAGCTCTGGACAGGGGATATCTCCCCAGCATTTT. Encoded protein: CAWSSGQGISPQHF.

The chain recombines TRBV4-1 with TRBJ1-1, with D possibly being TRBD1 (5 bases). CDR1 MGHRA and CDR2 YSYEKL come from the germline V gene. The V end lost 4 bases, the J end lost 1 base, and 10 bases lay between the germline ends. This CDR3 spans 14 amino acids. For the CDR3, the DNA is TGCGCCAGCAGCCTGGTTACAGGGAACACTGAAGCTTTCTTT. Translated: CASSLVTGNTEAFF.